The 31 T cell receptor beta chains in this list originate from one sample, sequenced in a study of cytomegalovirus exposure and HLA in healthy donors. Primers for the PCR totalled 60 Vbeta and 13 Jbeta. Libraries were prepared by immunoSEQ multiplex PCR; TCRdb keeps only in-frame clonotypes and omits some of them. The table lists almost 45,000 clones. The specimen was PBMCs. These receptors were collected from a male donor in good health and CMV-seronegative.

This chain links TRBV14 with TRBJ2-3; tentatively, D is TRBD2 (5 bases). Trimming stripped 1 base from V and 0 bases from J, with 17 bases between. This CDR3 has 18 residues. Germline V lookup: CDR1 SGHDN, CDR2 FVKESK. The CDR3 loop reads CASSQGKRSGPSTDTQYF. The DNA for the CDR3 is TGTGCCAGCAGCCAAGGAAAGAGAAGCGGCCCTAGCACAGATACGCAGTATTTT.

The gene calls are TRBV18 and TRBJ2-7; 8 nucleotides align to TRBD1. In germline, CDR1 is KGHSH, CDR2 LQKENI. This CDR3 is built from 13 residues. With 6 bases clipped from V and 7 bases from J, the junction kept 8 bases outside the gene matches. DNA of the CDR3: TGTGCCAGCTCCCCAGGGGGCAAAGGTGAGCAGTACTTC. It yields the protein CASSPGGKGEQYF.

CDR3 DNA: TGTGCCAGCTCGATAGCGGGGCGAAGTTCCTACAATGAGCAGTTCTTC. Protein: CASSIAGRSSYNEQFF. V and J are TRBV9 and TRBJ2-1, with TRBD2 matching over 8 bases. V was pared by 7 bases and J by 1 base, with 10 bases of the junction left unmatched. Looked up from germline, CDR1 is SGDLS and CDR2 is YYNGEE. The CDR3 runs to 16 residues.

The rearrangement links TRBV4-1 to TRBJ2-3, with 7 positions matching TRBD2. CDR3 length equals 17 residues. Germline values: CDR1 MGHRA, CDR2 YSYEKL. The junction had 7 bases not matched to a gene; V was cut back by 1 base and J by 0 bases. The CDR3 DNA follows: TGCGCCAGCAGCCAAGTTAGTCTAGCGGAGAGCACAGATACGCAGTATTTT. Translated: CASSQVSLAESTDTQYF.

The CDR3 reads CASSRTGGARTDTQYF. CDR3 bases: TGCGCCAGCAGCCGGACAGGGGGCGCCCGCACAGATACGCAGTATTTT. This sequence joins TRBV5-1 and TRBJ2-3; 11 bases are shared with TRBD1. Germline CDR1 reads SGHRS; CDR2 reads YFSETQ. Unmatched junction bases numbered 5, after V lost 4 bases and J lost 1 base. CDR3 size: 16 residues.

The chain uses TRBV7-9 and TRBJ1-4; weak D call: TRBD1 (5 bases). Trimming pared 4 bases from V and 8 bases from J, leaving 20 bases between. In germline, CDR1 is SEHNR, CDR2 FQNEAQ (reference sequence). The CDR3 is 16 residues long. CDR3 DNA: TGTGCCAGCAGCTCGGGGGTTTCGGCAGGAAGGGAAAAACTGTTTTTT. Amino acid sequence: CASSSGVSAGREKLFF. Looking up the rest from reference TRBV7-9 and TRBJ1-4 gives the full variable domain: DTGVSQNPRHKITKRGQNVTFRCDPISEHNRLYWYRQTLGQGPEFLTYFQNEAQLEKSRLLSDRFSAERPKGSFSTLEIQRTEQGDSAMYLCASSSGVSAGREKLFFGSGTQLSVL.

The chain has TRBV30 and TRBJ2-1; 9 bases fit TRBD2. The germline V gene encodes CDR1 GTSNPN and CDR2 SVGIG (reference sequence). Trimming cost V 1 base and J 10 bases; bases outside gene matches: 8. This CDR3 has 14 amino acids. CDR3 sequence: CAWSAAGGLNEQFF. As DNA, the CDR3 is TGTGCCTGGAGTGCGGCGGGAGGGCTTAACGAGCAGTTCTTC.

This chain connects TRBV7-2 to TRBJ1-3; D remains unclear. CDR1 is SGHTA, CDR2 FQGNSA, per germline. V dropped 6 bases and J dropped 0 bases, with 12 bases sitting between them. This CDR3 is 15 amino acids long. CDR3 in amino acids: CASSLGLNSGNTIYF. CDR3 in DNA: TGTGCCAGCAGTCTCGGACTGAACTCTGGAAACACCATATATTTT. Together with reference TRBV7-2 and TRBJ1-3, the CDR3 gives the full variable domain: GAGVSQSPSNKVTEKGKDVELRCDPISGHTALYWYRQSLGQGLEFLIYFQGNSAPDKSGLPSDRFSAERTGGSVSTLTIQRTQQEDSAVYLCASSLGLNSGNTIYFGEGSWLTVV.

The CDR3 DNA is TGTGCCAGCTCACCACCAACAGGGGATAGGGGAAGAGCCAAAAACATTCAGTACTTC. It codes for CASSPPTGDRGRAKNIQYF. The J gene is TRBJ2-4, the V gene TRBV18; 7 nucleotides agree with TRBD1. Trimming removed 0 bases from V and 0 bases from J; junction bases left unmatched: 11. Per germline, CDR1 KGHSH and CDR2 LQKENI. The CDR3 sequence is 19 residues long.

The V call is TRBV19, the J call TRBJ2-7; D may be TRBD2 (5 bases). Germline V gene lookup returns CDR1 LNHDA and CDR2 SQIVND (reference sequence). With 8 bases removed from V and 4 bases from J, the gap between germline ends came to 15 bases. This CDR3 spans 13 amino acids. The CDR3 protein is CASSEAGYYEQYF. DNA for the CDR3: TGTGCCAGTTCGGAGGCGGGCTATTACGAGCAGTACTTC.

The V gene is TRBV11-3, the J gene TRBJ2-1, with 11 nucleotides matching TRBD2. The CDR3 loop spans 16 amino acids. Germline CDR1 SGHNT, CDR2 YENEEA. J lost 7 bases, V lost 3 bases, and 8 bases had no gene match. CDR3 amino acids: CASSFRLAGMPNEQFF. The CDR3 DNA reads as TGTGCCAGCAGCTTCAGACTAGCGGGGATGCCTAATGAGCAGTTCTTC.

This rearrangement joins TRBV9 to TRBJ2-1, with 9 positions matching TRBD1. The CDR3 contains 16 residues. J gave up 3 bases and V 0 bases, and 4 bases lay outside the gene matches. Per germline, CDR1 SGDLS and CDR2 YYNGEE. CDR3: CASSVEGQGFYNEQFF. The CDR3, as DNA: TGTGCCAGCAGCGTAGAGGGACAGGGATTCTACAATGAGCAGTTCTTC.

The rearrangement joins TRBV19 to TRBJ1-3, with D perhaps TRBD1 (6 bases). V lost 5 bases and J 5 bases, leaving 13 bases between the germline ends. Germline loops: CDR1 LNHDA, CDR2 SQIVND (reference sequence). The CDR3 covers 14 residues. CDR3 bases: TGTGCCAGTAGTCCCCGCCAGGGGAGAAACACCATATATTTT. This codes for CASSPRQGRNTIYF.

V gene TRBV19 combines with J gene TRBJ1-2; D gene unclear. Between the trimmed V and J ends, which lost 7 bases and 6 bases, there was a span of 21 bases. The CDR3 is made up of 15 amino acids. CDR1 and CDR2 (germline): LNHDA, SQIVND (reference sequence). The DNA of the CDR3 is TGTGCCAGTAACTTCGGGCCCGGAGGAGGGAATGGCTACACCTTC. Its protein is CASNFGPGGGNGYTF.

The chain is built from TRBV27 and TRBJ1-5; unclear D gene. The V and J ends lost 0 bases and 2 bases respectively, with 11 bases between them. The CDR3 has 16 residues. Germline CDR1 MNHEY, CDR2 SMNVEV (reference sequence). The CDR3 DNA reads as TGTGCCAGCAGTTTATCCCCGGGTTTCGGCAATCAGCCCCAGCATTTT. Protein sequence: CASSLSPGFGNQPQHF.

This chain joins TRBV7-9 and TRBJ2-7; 7 nucleotides agree with TRBD2. This CDR3 region has 14 residues. Per the germline V gene, CDR1 is SEHNR and CDR2 is FQNEAQ (reference sequence). Trimming cost V 1 base and J 3 bases; bases outside gene matches: 3. The CDR3 bases are TGTGCCAGCAGCTTAGTTGCTAGCGGCTACGAGCAGTACTTC. Residues: CASSLVASGYEQYF.

The chain's CDR3 is CASSQTSGLSQETQYF. The CDR3 DNA reads as TGTGCCAGCAGCCAGACTAGCGGGTTGTCCCAAGAGACCCAGTACTTC. The chain carries TRBV7-6 and TRBJ2-5; TRBD2 matches at 10 bases. The germline V gene has CDR1 SGHVS and CDR2 FNYEAQ. V shed 5 bases and J 1 base; nucleotides not matched to a gene: 7. The CDR3 extends over 16 amino acids.

V is TRBV9 and J is TRBJ2-1, with 9 bases lining up with TRBD2. Trimming took 4 bases from V and 6 from J; bases not matched to a gene: 23. This CDR3 has 20 residues. CDR1 SGDLS and CDR2 YYNGEE come from the germline V gene. CDR3 sequence (DNA): TGTGCCAGCAGCCGAGCCCAGGCGGCTAGCGGGGTCCGGGGGGTCAATGAGCAGTTCTTC. Its protein product is CASSRAQAASGVRGVNEQFF.

The CDR3 sequence: CASSQRGGLAGGTWYF. The DNA of the CDR3 is TGTGCCAGCAGCCAAAGAGGGGGACTAGCGGGAGGGACTTGGTATTTT. This rearrangement joins TRBV7-8 to TRBJ2-3; 16 nucleotides match TRBD2. This CDR3 comprises 16 residues. Germline V gives CDR1 SGHVS, CDR2 FQNEAQ. V gave up 5 bases and J gave up 14 bases; unmatched junction bases: 13.

The V call is TRBV7-9, the J call TRBJ1-5, with TRBD1 identical over 8 bases. The V and J ends lost 4 bases and 7 bases, in that order; junction bases with no gene match: 6. This CDR3 region has 14 residues. CDR1 is SEHNR and CDR2 is FQNEAQ in the germline V gene (reference sequence). The CDR3 bases are TGTGCCAGCAGCTCAACAGGGGGTGGACAGCCCCAGCATTTT. Translated, it gives CASSSTGGGQPQHF.

The CDR3 coding sequence is TGTGCCAGCAGCGAACTGAGGGCGAGGGAGGAAAAACTGTTTTTT. Encoded protein: CASSELRAREEKLFF. The chain is built from TRBV6-5 and TRBJ1-4, with D hard to call. The ends were cut back, 6 bases at V and 8 bases at J, with 19 bases in the middle. CDR1 and CDR2 from the germline V gene are MNHEY and SVGAGI. The CDR3 has 15 residues.

The chain combines TRBV7-2 with TRBJ1-5, with 8 bases identical to TRBD1. The germline V gene encodes CDR1 SGHTA and CDR2 FQGNSA. This CDR3 spans 15 amino acids. Trimming cost V 5 bases and J 5 bases; bases outside gene matches: 8. CDR3 residues: CASSLQGGEYQPQHF. CDR3 in DNA: TGTGCCAGCAGCCTACAGGGGGGGGAATATCAGCCCCAGCATTTT.

The rearrangement uses TRBV2 and TRBJ2-1; TRBD2 matches 9 bases. Germline V gives CDR1 SNHLY, CDR2 FYNNEI. With 8 bases clipped from V and 7 bases from J, the junction kept 9 bases outside the gene matches. The CDR3 has 14 amino acids. The CDR3 region has the DNA TGTGCCAGCCGACTAGCGGAGAATATTAATGAGCAGTTCTTC. Translation gives CASRLAENINEQFF.

The J gene is TRBJ1-5, the V gene TRBV6-6; TRBD1 agrees at 9 bases. The length of the CDR3 is 16 residues. Germline CDR1 and CDR2: MNHNY and SVGAGI (reference sequence). The V segment lost 0 bases and the J segment 7 bases; nucleotides outside the gene matches: 7. The CDR3 DNA is TGTGCCAGCAGTTACTCGTGGGACAGGGTAGGGCAGCCCCAGCATTTT. This codes for CASSYSWDRVGQPQHF.

The CDR3 bases are TGTGCCAGCAGCCGTTTGCAGGAGACCCAGTACTTC. Protein product: CASSRLQETQYF. The chain joins TRBV7-8 to TRBJ2-5; D gene ambiguous. Deletions cut 5 bases from V and 5 bases from J, with 9 bases between. CDR1 and CDR2 from the germline V gene are SGHVS and FQNEAQ. The CDR3 covers 12 residues. Filled out from reference TRBV7-8 and TRBJ2-5, the complete variable domain reads GAGVSQSPRYKVAKRGQDVALRCDPISGHVSLFWYQQALGQGPEFLTYFQNEAQLDKSGLPSDRFFAERPEGSVSTLKIQRTQQEDSAVYLCASSRLQETQYFGPGTRLLVL.

J is TRBJ1-5 and V is TRBV19, with 9 positions matching TRBD1. The CDR3 spans 15 residues. Trimming removed 5 bases from V and 7 bases from J; junction bases left unmatched: 9. In germline, CDR1 is LNHDA, CDR2 SQIVND (reference sequence). This chain's CDR3 is CASSPGQGAEQPQHF. As DNA, the CDR3 is TGTGCCAGTAGTCCGGGACAGGGAGCCGAACAGCCCCAGCATTTT.

The chain carries TRBV7-9 and TRBJ1-5, with D unresolved. The germline CDR1 and CDR2 sequences are SEHNR and FQNEAQ (reference sequence). The V gene lost 9 bases and the J gene lost 0 bases, with 15 bases spanning the gap. This CDR3 has 15 amino acids. The CDR3 coding sequence is TGTGCCAGTCCGCCCAACGGTTATAGCAATCAGCCCCAGCATTTT. It specifies CASPPNGYSNQPQHF.

This chain joins TRBV4-1 and TRBJ1-1; no firm D call. CDR3 length: 16 residues. Per germline, CDR1 MGHRA and CDR2 YSYEKL. The V end lost 7 bases, the J end lost 0 bases, and 18 bases lay between the germline ends. As DNA, the CDR3 is TGCGCCAGCAATCCCTCGCTAAGTCCGGTGAACACTGAAGCTTTCTTT. It is translated as CASNPSLSPVNTEAFF.

The rearrangement uses TRBV11-3 and TRBJ2-5; the D gene is possibly TRBD2 (7 bases). The CDR3 totals 14 residues. Trimming stripped 5 bases from V and 1 base from J, with 11 bases between. The germline V gene encodes CDR1 SGHNT and CDR2 YENEEA. The CDR3 protein is CASSHRGAQETQYF. CDR3 in DNA: TGTGCCAGCAGCCATCGGGGGGCCCAAGAGACCCAGTACTTC.

This chain uses TRBV5-4 with TRBJ2-7; maybe TRBD2 (6 bases). This CDR3 is built from 12 residues. Trimming took 3 bases from V and 4 from J, leaving 8 bases between them. Germline V gene lookup returns CDR1 SGHNT and CDR2 YYREEE (reference sequence). The CDR3 DNA follows: TGTGCCAGCAGCTCCCGGGGGTACGAGCAGTACTTC. It translates to CASSSRGYEQYF.

The chain is built from TRBV5-1 and TRBJ1-1; TRBD1 might be the D (6 bases). V was cut by 2 bases and J by 7 bases, with 12 bases left in between. Germline V gives CDR1 SGHRS, CDR2 YFSETQ. CDR3 size: 13 residues. The CDR3 DNA reads as TGCGCCAGCAGCTTCGGACAGCCCGGTGAAGCTTTCTTT. It is translated as CASSFGQPGEAFF.